The entry below gives a single T cell receptor beta chain sequence along with its context. TCRdb's table, derived via immunoSEQ multiplex PCR, lists solely in-frame clones and lacks some. The table includes roughly 290,000 clones, around 87% detected once. V lost 0 bases to trimming and J lost 4 bases, with 9 bases between them. The CDR3 contains 13 residues. Germline V CDR1 and CDR2: GTSNPN, SVGIG (reference sequence). This record comes from a study of blood T cell repertoires in COVID-19. At the level of the study: Researchers got acute and convalescent COVID-19 samples from the United States, Italy and Spain.

The chain joins TRBV30 to TRBJ1-2; D possibly corresponds to TRBD1 (5 bases). This sequence originates from a woman between 50 and 59 years old who had recovered from COVID-19. Sequenced: peripheral blood. The CDR3 protein is CAWSVQTAYGYTF. The CDR3 DNA reads as TGTGCCTGGAGTGTACAGACAGCCTATGGCTACACCTTC.